A single sample gave rise to the 30 T cell receptor beta chains below, sequenced in a study of blood T cells in healthy people across ages. A second PCR, run for roughly 7 to 11 cycles, used a sample-barcoded 5' primer plus a J-beta primer mix. TCRdb re-derived calls from the 5' RACE reads in MiXCR, one entry per CDR3 protein. The sample lists about 1.5 million distinct CDR3 sequences, roughly 43% occurring once. Specimen: blood. These receptors all stem from a young woman in good health.

This sequence joins TRBV11-2 and TRBJ1-4; D is ambiguous. Germline CDR1 reads SGHAT; CDR2 reads FQNNGV. V was cut by 2 bases and J by 2 bases, with 9 bases left in between. This CDR3 contains 15 residues. The CDR3 here is CASSLNPNTNEKLFF. For the CDR3, the DNA is TGTGCCAGCAGCTTAAACCCAAACACTAATGAAAAACTGTTTTTT.

This chain links TRBV7-9 with TRBJ2-1, with 11 bases lining up with TRBD2. V dropped 5 bases and J dropped 2; count of bases not matched to a gene: 8. The CDR3 loop spans 17 amino acids. Germline V gene data show CDR1 as SEHNR and CDR2 as FQNEAQ (reference sequence). The CDR3 DNA reads TGTGCCAGCAGCCGCGGCACTAGCGGGGGCCCCTACAATGAGCAGTTCTTC. Its protein is CASSRGTSGGPYNEQFF.

There are a few counts of this clonotype. The V and J genes are TRBV29-1 and TRBJ1-2, with 10 bases matching TRBD1. CDR1 and CDR2 (germline): SQVTM, ANQGSEA. The CDR3 extends over 12 amino acids. The V segment lost 4 bases and the J segment 7 bases; nucleotides outside the gene matches: 3. In nucleotides, the CDR3 is TGCAGCGTTGCGGGACAGGGGTCTGGCTACACCTTC. This codes for CSVAGQGSGYTF.

This clonotype was recorded many times. V is TRBV5-1 and J is TRBJ1-1; 8 positions agree with TRBD1. The CDR3 contains 14 residues. Trimming took 0 bases from V and 4 from J; bases not matched to a gene: 2. Germline V lookup: CDR1 SGHRS, CDR2 YFSETQ. The CDR3, as DNA: TGCGCCAGCAGCTTGGCTACAGGGGGCACTGAAGCTTTCTTT. Protein: CASSLATGGTEAFF.

V and J are TRBV5-6 and TRBJ2-1; D is possibly TRBD2 (5 bases). The V gene's germline CDR1 is SGHDT and CDR2 YYEEEE. The V and J ends lost 2 bases and 0 bases respectively, with 15 bases between them. CDR3 length: 17 amino acids. CDR3 DNA: TGTGCCAGCAGCTTAGTCGCGCGGGCACTCTCCTACAATGAGCAGTTCTTC. Its translation is CASSLVARALSYNEQFF.

This clonotype appeared a few times. V gene TRBV30 combines with J gene TRBJ2-5; TRBD2 is a possible D gene (6 bases). Germline values: CDR1 GTSNPN, CDR2 SVGIG (reference sequence). The CDR3 extends over 12 amino acids. Trimming shortened V by 5 bases and J by 2 bases, and 9 bases separated the two germline ends. The CDR3 coding sequence is TGTGCCTGGGACAGCGGGCAAGAGACCCAGTACTTC. Translated, it gives CAWDSGQETQYF.

This rearrangement joins TRBV9 to TRBJ2-1; the D call may be TRBD1 or TRBD2 (6 bases each). CDR1 and CDR2 (germline): SGDLS, YYNGEE. V was pared by 4 bases and J by 2 bases, with 13 bases between. The CDR3 length is 15 residues. Here the CDR3 reads CASSPEGGTYNEQFF. CDR3 bases: TGTGCCAGCAGCCCCGAGGGGGGTACCTACAATGAGCAGTTCTTC.

This clonotype was recorded a few times. The J gene is TRBJ1-5, the V gene TRBV5-1; 7 nucleotides match TRBD1. Germline lookup yields CDR1 SGHRS and CDR2 YFSETQ. The CDR3 covers 15 residues. The V and J ends lost 2 bases and 5 bases, in that order; junction bases with no gene match: 7. The CDR3 coding sequence is TGCGCCAGCAGCTTCACAGGGGAGGAAGATCAGCCCCAGCATTTT. As protein: CASSFTGEEDQPQHF.

The sample holds many counts of this clonotype. V usage is TRBV12-3 or TRBV12-4 and J usage is TRBJ2-3; TRBD2 is a possible D gene (5 bases). This CDR3 contains 17 residues. V gave up 3 bases and J gave up 0 bases, with 16 bases separating them. CDR3 protein: CASSFQLGGGSTDTQYF. The CDR3 coding sequence is TGTGCCAGCAGTTTCCAACTGGGTGGCGGGAGCACAGATACGCAGTATTTT.

The chain carries TRBV6-5 and TRBJ1-1; D not certain. From germline, CDR1 is MNHEY and CDR2 SVGAGI. The V end was cut by 4 bases, the J end by 3 bases, with 15 bases between. This CDR3 is 15 amino acids long. Here the CDR3 DNA reads TGTGCCAGCAGTTTCTCCCGGATGGCGCACACTGAAGCTTTCTTT. This translates into CASSFSRMAHTEAFF.

The V and J genes are TRBV30 and TRBJ1-2; 7 bases are shared with TRBD1. The CDR3 spans 13 residues. The germline V gene encodes CDR1 GTSNPN and CDR2 SVGIG (reference sequence). J was trimmed by 3 bases and V by 6 bases; bases with no gene match: 7. CDR3 DNA: TGTGCCTGTAACAGGGGCGAGTACTATGGCTACACCTTC. Translation gives CACNRGEYYGYTF. Drawing the rest from reference TRBV30 and TRBJ1-2, the complete variable domain is SQTIHQWPATLVQPVGSPLSLECTVEGTSNPNLYWYRQAAGRGLQLLFYSVGIGQISSEVPQNLSASRPQDRQFILSSKKLLLSDSGFYLCACNRGEYYGYTFGSGTRLTVV.

The rearrangement uses TRBV20-1 and TRBJ1-3; D unclear. Trimming shortened V by 3 bases and J by 0 bases, and 12 bases separated the two germline ends. Germline-derived CDR1 and CDR2 are DFQATT and SNEGSKA (reference sequence). This CDR3 has 15 amino acids. CDR3 sequence: CSARPGAHSGNTIYF. CDR3 nucleotides: TGCAGTGCTAGGCCAGGTGCACACTCTGGAAACACCATATATTTT.

This clonotype was counted a few times. The chain links TRBV11-2 to TRBJ2-6; 7 bases line up with TRBD1. The CDR3 runs 18 residues. Germline V lookup: CDR1 SGHAT, CDR2 FQNNGV. The V segment lost 7 bases and the J segment 0 bases; nucleotides outside the gene matches: 12. The CDR3 is CASTGRGTVSSGANVLTF. The CDR3 DNA follows: TGTGCCAGCACCGGTCGAGGGACAGTGAGCTCTGGGGCCAACGTCCTGACTTTC.

The chain links TRBV20-1 to TRBJ2-1; 11 nucleotides agree with TRBD1. Per germline, CDR1 DFQATT and CDR2 SNEGSKA (reference sequence). V lost 3 bases, J lost 6 bases, and 10 bases stayed unmatched. The CDR3 runs to 16 residues. The CDR3, as DNA: TGCAGTGCTAGTGCTCCGGGACAGGGGGTCCGCAATGAGCAGTTCTTC. Its translation is CSASAPGQGVRNEQFF.

V is TRBV7-2 and J is TRBJ2-5, with TRBD2 matching over 8 bases. The CDR3 contains 14 residues. Germline V gene sequence: CDR1 SGHTA, CDR2 FQGNSA. The V and J ends lost 5 bases and 10 bases, in that order; junction bases with no gene match: 12. This chain's CDR3 is CASSPNTSGGDQYF. The CDR3 coding sequence is TGTGCCAGCAGCCCAAATACTAGCGGAGGGGACCAGTACTTC.

The rearrangement links TRBV5-1 to TRBJ1-1; D perhaps matches TRBD1 (6 bases). V was cut by 4 bases and J by 4 bases, with 17 bases left in between. The CDR3 runs to 15 residues. CDR1 is SGHRS and CDR2 is YFSETQ in the germline V gene. The CDR3 loop is CASSGRNRVGTEAFF. CDR3 in DNA: TGCGCCAGCAGCGGACGCAACAGGGTGGGCACTGAAGCTTTCTTT.

The J gene is TRBJ2-2, the V gene TRBV9; possible D gene TRBD2, 6 bases. Germline CDR1 reads SGDLS; CDR2 reads YYNGEE. CDR3 length: 15 residues. Trimming took off 3 bases at V and 7 bases at J, with 16 bases between the two ends. The CDR3 DNA reads as TGTGCCAGCAGCGCGCACCGTAGCGGAAGCGGGGAGCTGTTTTTT. Residues: CASSAHRSGSGELFF.

This clonotype was counted many times. This chain connects TRBV6-5 to TRBJ2-1, with 10 bases matching TRBD2. Germline CDR1 and CDR2: MNHEY and SVGAGI. V lost 4 bases to trimming and J lost 3 bases; unmatched junction nucleotides: 3. This CDR3 has 15 amino acids. CDR3 sequence (DNA): TGTGCCAGCAGTTTAAGCGGGGGGGACTACAATGAGCAGTTCTTC. It codes for CASSLSGGDYNEQFF.

This clonotype was observed a few times. The rearrangement links TRBV29-1 to TRBJ2-1; 8 nucleotides match TRBD1. CDR3 length: 14 amino acids. The V gene's germline CDR1 is SQVTM and CDR2 ANQGSEA. DNA for the CDR3: TGCAGTTTCTCCCAGGGGGCGACCTACAATGAGCAGTTCTTC. Its translation: CSFSQGATYNEQFF.

The chain is built from TRBV7-3 and TRBJ2-1; TRBD2 matches at 8 bases. The CDR3 runs to 15 residues. V shed 5 bases, J shed 6 bases, and the junction held 9 bases outside the gene matches. Germline V gene data show CDR1 as SGHTA and CDR2 as FQGTGA. This chain's CDR3 is CASSPDTGTSNEQFF. The CDR3 bases are TGTGCCAGCAGCCCCGACACCGGGACTAGCAATGAGCAGTTCTTC.

V usage is TRBV10-3 and J usage is TRBJ1-1; D unclear. This CDR3 is built from 12 residues. CDR1 ENHRY and CDR2 SYGVKD come from the germline V gene. Trimming left V 6 bases short and J 10 bases short, with 15 bases between. DNA for the CDR3: TGTGCCATCAGAGACGCCCCGGCTGCAGCTTTCTTT. Translation gives CAIRDAPAAAFF.

The chain is built from TRBV10-3 and TRBJ2-3; D remains ambiguous. The CDR3 length is 15 residues. Trimming took off 1 base at V and 6 bases at J, with 14 bases between the two ends. CDR1 is ENHRY and CDR2 is SYGVKD in the germline V gene. CDR3 region: CAISEYLTVSDTQYF. CDR3 in DNA: TGTGCCATCAGTGAGTACCTGACTGTCTCGGATACGCAGTATTTT.

This clonotype was recorded once. CDR3 DNA sequence: TGTGCCAGCAGCGTTGGAGCCGGGACGAACACAGATACGCAGTATTTT. It codes for CASSVGAGTNTDTQYF. The rearrangement links TRBV7-6 to TRBJ2-3; D is perhaps TRBD1 or TRBD2 (5 bases each). Trimming took 5 bases from V and 2 from J, leaving 17 bases between them. The V gene's germline CDR1 is SGHVS and CDR2 FNYEAQ. The CDR3 is 16 amino acids.

The rearrangement joins TRBV29-1 to TRBJ1-1, with D possibly TRBD1 on 6 matching bases. CDR3 length equals 12 residues. V shed 4 bases and J shed 3 bases, with 9 bases lying between them. Germline CDR1 SQVTM, CDR2 ANQGSEA. The DNA of the CDR3 is TGCAGCGTTGGGACAGCCTACACTGAAGCTTTCTTT. Residues: CSVGTAYTEAFF.

This sequence joins TRBV20-1 and TRBJ2-7; 12 nucleotides agree with TRBD2. The CDR3 has 15 amino acids. CDR1 DFQATT and CDR2 SNEGSKA come from the germline V gene (reference sequence). V dropped 4 bases and J dropped 7; count of bases not matched to a gene: 11. The CDR3 DNA reads TGCAGTGCTATTCCACGACTAGCGGGAGTTCGGGAGCAGTACTTC. Translating it yields CSAIPRLAGVREQYF.

This clonotype was found once. A junction end diverges from the germline sequence, so it may reflect a read error. The chain combines TRBV20-1 with TRBJ2-7; D remains unclear. Germline V gives CDR1 DFQATT, CDR2 SNEGSKA (reference sequence). The CDR3 totals 15 residues. The CDR3 loop is CSARALTTGSDEQYF. As DNA, the CDR3 is TGCAGTGCTAGAGCCCTCACGACTGGCTCCGACGAGCAGTACTTC.

The chain combines TRBV6-2 or TRBV6-3 with TRBJ2-7, with 7 positions matching TRBD2. The germline CDR1 and CDR2 sequences are MNHEY and SVGEGT. This CDR3 spans 13 amino acids. Losses at the gene ends were 5 bases for V and 7 bases for J; bases not matched to a gene: 8. The CDR3 bases are TGTGCCAGCAGTCGGGGGGAAATTCCGGAGCAGTACTTC. Its translation: CASSRGEIPEQYF.

In its sample, this clonotype was seen a few times. This sequence joins TRBV15 and TRBJ2-1; the match to TRBD2 covers 7 bases. CDR1 and CDR2 from the germline V gene are LNHNV and YYDKDF (reference sequence). The CDR3 loop spans 15 amino acids. J was trimmed by 1 base and V by 0 bases; bases with no gene match: 0. CDR3: CATSRDGRSYNEQFF. DNA for the CDR3: TGTGCCACCAGCAGAGACGGGAGGTCCTACAATGAGCAGTTCTTC. The whole variable domain, remainder taken from reference TRBV15 and TRBJ2-1, is DAMVIQNPRYQVTQFGKPVTLSCSQTLNHNVMYWYQQKSSQAPKLLFHYYDKDFNNEADTPDNFQSRRPNTSFCFLDIRSPGLGDTAMYLCATSRDGRSYNEQFFGPGTRLTVL.

This clonotype turned up a few times. The chain uses TRBV4-1 and TRBJ1-4, with D unresolved. V lost 5 bases, J lost 6 bases, and 19 bases lay in between. The CDR3 runs 16 residues. The germline gives CDR1 MGHRA, CDR2 YSYEKL. The CDR3 DNA reads TGCGCCAGCAGCGGCCTAATTTCGCAGTTCGATGAAAAACTGTTTTTT. Protein product: CASSGLISQFDEKLFF.

As for this clonotype: A read error may produce the germline difference seen at one junction end. V and J are TRBV7-7 and TRBJ2-1; tentative D call: TRBD2 (6 bases). This CDR3 has 15 residues. Germline assignment: CDR1 SSHAT and CDR2 FNYEAQ (reference sequence). The CDR3 region has the DNA TGTGCTAGCAGCTGGGACTCCCGACTTCACAATGAGCAGTTCTTC. Encoded protein: CASSWDSRLHNEQFF.